This T cell receptor beta chain was captured by sequencing in a study of response to subunit inactivated influenza vaccine. Study-wide results and limits: Few new T cells, the authors suggested, are recruited by each seasonal influenza vaccination.

V was shortened by 2 bases and J by 10 bases, with 15 bases between the two germline ends. The CDR3 extends over 13 amino acids. In TCRdb, the RT-PCR reads were re-called with MiXCR into one record per CDR3 protein. The sample has fewer than 750,000 distinct CDR3 sequences; 14% are singletons. On this clonotype: What it binds is not known.

This chain connects TRBV12-3 or TRBV12-4 to TRBJ2-7; D call uncertain. The receptor was derived from a man aged 45 to 65 who received an inactivated influenza vaccine. The sequences come from PBMCs from blood, collected 11 to 12 days after vaccination. The CDR3 DNA reads as TGTGCCAGCAGTTTAAAAGAAGACACGGGTCAGTACTTC. Translating gives CASSLKEDTGQYF.